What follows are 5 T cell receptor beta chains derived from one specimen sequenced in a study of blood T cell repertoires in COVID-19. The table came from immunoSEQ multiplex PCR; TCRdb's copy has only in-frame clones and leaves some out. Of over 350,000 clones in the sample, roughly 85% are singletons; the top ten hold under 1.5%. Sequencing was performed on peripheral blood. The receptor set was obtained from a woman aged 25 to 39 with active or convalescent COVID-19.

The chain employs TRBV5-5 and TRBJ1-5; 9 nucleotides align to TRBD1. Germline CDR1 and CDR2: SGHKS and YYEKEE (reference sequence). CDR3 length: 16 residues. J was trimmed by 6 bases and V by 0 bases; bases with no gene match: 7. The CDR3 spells CASSLGGQGMGQPQHF. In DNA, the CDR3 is TGTGCCAGCAGCTTGGGGGGACAGGGTATGGGTCAGCCCCAGCATTTT. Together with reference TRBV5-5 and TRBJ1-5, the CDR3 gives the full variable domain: DAGVTQSPTHLIKTRGQQVTLRCSPISGHKSVSWYQQVLGQGPQFIFQYYEKEERGRGNFPDRFSARQFPNYSSELNVNALLLGDSALYLCASSLGGQGMGQPQHFGDGTRLSIL.

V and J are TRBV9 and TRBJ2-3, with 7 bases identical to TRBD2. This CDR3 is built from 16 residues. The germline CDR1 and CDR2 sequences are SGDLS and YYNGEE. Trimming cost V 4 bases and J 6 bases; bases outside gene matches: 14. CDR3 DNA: TGTGCCAGCAGCATTCGGGGGGACCTCGGTGTGGATACGCAGTATTTT. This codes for CASSIRGDLGVDTQYF.

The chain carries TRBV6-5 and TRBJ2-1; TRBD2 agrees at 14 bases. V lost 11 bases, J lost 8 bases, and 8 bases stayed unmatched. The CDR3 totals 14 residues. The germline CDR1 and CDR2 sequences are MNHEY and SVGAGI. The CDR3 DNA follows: TGTGCCGCAAGGACTAGCGGGGGGCGAGATGAGCAGTTCTTC. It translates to CAARTSGGRDEQFF.

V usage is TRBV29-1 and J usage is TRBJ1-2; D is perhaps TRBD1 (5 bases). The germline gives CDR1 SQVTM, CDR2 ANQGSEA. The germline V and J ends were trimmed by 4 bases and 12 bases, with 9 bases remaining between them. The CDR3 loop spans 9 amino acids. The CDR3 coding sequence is TGCAGCGTTGGGGGGACTGACACCTTC. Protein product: CSVGGTDTF.

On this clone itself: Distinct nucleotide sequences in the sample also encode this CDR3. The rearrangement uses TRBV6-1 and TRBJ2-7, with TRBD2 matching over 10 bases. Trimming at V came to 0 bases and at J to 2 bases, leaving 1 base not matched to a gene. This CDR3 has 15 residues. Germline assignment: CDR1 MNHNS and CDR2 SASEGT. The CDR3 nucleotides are TGTGCCAGCAGTGAAGCCCTAGCGGGGGCCTACGAGCAGTACTTC. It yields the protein CASSEALAGAYEQYF.